Following are 27 T cell receptor beta chains from one sample sequenced in a study of untreated major depressive disorder. This table comes from immunoSEQ multiplex PCR, and its TCRdb copy is limited to in-frame clones, with some not included. This sample yields fewer than 25,000 clones, of which around 85% are seen a single time; roughly 0.82% belongs to the top ten. Sequenced: CD4+ T cells from PBMCs. The receptors were gathered from a woman aged 25 to 39 in good health.

The CDR3 DNA sequence: TGCGCCAGCAGCCAAGAGGATAGGACAGGGCGATCCCTGTGGGAGGGCTACACCTTC. Amino acid sequence: CASSQEDRTGRSLWEGYTF. This chain joins TRBV4-1 and TRBJ1-2; 8 bases are a match to TRBD1. The CDR3 contains 19 residues. From germline, CDR1 is MGHRA and CDR2 YSYEKL. V was clipped by 0 bases and J by 8 bases; unmatched bases: 20.

This chain joins TRBV6-5 and TRBJ1-5; D remains unclear. Trimming left V 6 bases short and J 4 bases short, with 10 bases between. CDR1 is MNHEY and CDR2 is SVGAGI in the germline V gene. CDR3 size: 13 residues. CDR3 region: CASRKAWNQPQHF. The CDR3 coding sequence is TGTGCCAGCAGGAAGGCATGGAATCAGCCCCAGCATTTT.

This chain links TRBV29-1 with TRBJ2-3; TRBD1 agrees at 9 bases. The CDR3 spans 12 residues. CDR1 and CDR2 from the germline V gene are SQVTM and ANQGSEA. J lost 1 base, V lost 7 bases, and 0 bases had no gene match. The DNA of the CDR3 is TGCAGCGGGGACAGGGGCACAGATACGCAGTATTTT. Translation: CSGDRGTDTQYF.

The table lists this clone with a count of one. The chain uses TRBV4-1 and TRBJ1-4, with no clear D. This CDR3 contains 16 residues. The ends were cut back, 0 bases at V and 3 bases at J, with 11 bases in the middle. Germline V gene sequence: CDR1 MGHRA, CDR2 YSYEKL. The chain's CDR3 is CASSQEGTVPNEKLFF. The CDR3 nucleotides are TGCGCCAGCAGCCAAGAGGGAACGGTTCCTAATGAAAAACTGTTTTTT.

The rearrangement links TRBV10-3 to TRBJ2-7; 9 positions agree with TRBD2. Unmatched junction bases numbered 3, after V lost 5 bases and J lost 1 base. Germline CDR1 is ENHRY and CDR2 is SYGVKD. This CDR3 contains 14 residues. CDR3 sequence (DNA): TGTGCCATCAGTACTAGCGGGTCTTCCTACGAGCAGTACTTC. Translation: CAISTSGSSYEQYF.

The gene calls are TRBV28 and TRBJ1-2; D is undetermined. In germline, CDR1 is MDHEN, CDR2 SYDVKM. The CDR3 sequence is 13 residues long. The germline V and J ends were trimmed by 6 bases and 4 bases, with 12 bases remaining between them. The CDR3 DNA follows: TGTGCCAGCAGCCTAGACGGTTCCTATGGCTACACCTTC. Residues: CASSLDGSYGYTF.

CDR3 amino acids: CAISEGGQVSGNTIYF. CDR3 coding DNA: TGTGCCATCAGTGAGGGCGGTCAGGTTTCTGGAAACACCATATATTTT. The chain links TRBV10-3 to TRBJ1-3; D is ambiguous. V was clipped by 2 bases and J by 1 base, with 12 bases between them. From germline, CDR1 is ENHRY and CDR2 SYGVKD. This CDR3 comprises 16 residues.

This chain joins TRBV7-9 and TRBJ2-7; tentatively, D is TRBD2 (6 bases). CDR3 length: 14 residues. The germline V gene encodes CDR1 SEHNR and CDR2 FQNEAQ (reference sequence). V lost 0 bases, J lost 5 bases, and 11 bases lay in between. The CDR3 sequence: CASSLARGGDEQYF. The CDR3 DNA sequence: TGTGCCAGCAGCTTAGCGCGGGGTGGCGACGAGCAGTACTTC. The whole variable domain, remainder taken from reference TRBV7-9 and TRBJ2-7, is DTGVSQNPRHKITKRGQNVTFRCDPISEHNRLYWYRQTLGQGPEFLTYFQNEAQLEKSRLLSDRFSAERPKGSFSTLEIQRTEQGDSAMYLCASSLARGGDEQYFGPGTRLTVT.

The V gene is TRBV6-1, the J gene TRBJ1-6; 8 bases agree with TRBD1. This CDR3 comprises 14 residues. V trimming: 6 bases; J trimming: 7 bases; junction bases outside the gene matches: 5. Germline assignment: CDR1 MNHNS and CDR2 SASEGT. The DNA of the CDR3 is TGTGCCAGCAGGATGGACAGGGTAAATTCACCCCTCCACTTT. It specifies CASRMDRVNSPLHF.

This sequence joins TRBV28 and TRBJ2-3, with 9 positions matching TRBD2. This CDR3 region has 15 residues. J lost 0 bases, V lost 3 bases, and 1 base had no gene match. Looked up from germline, CDR1 is MDHEN and CDR2 is SYDVKM. The CDR3 here is CASSFGTSSTDTQYF. DNA of the CDR3: TGTGCCAGCAGTTTCGGGACTAGCAGCACAGATACGCAGTATTTT.

In its sample, this clone was seen once. The CDR3 nucleotides are TGTGCCAGCACTTCGGACAGGGGGCTCAATCAGCCCCAGCATTTT. Its translation: CASTSDRGLNQPQHF. The rearrangement links TRBV6-1 to TRBJ1-5, with TRBD1 identical over 11 bases. The junction had 5 bases not matched to a gene; V was cut back by 7 bases and J by 3 bases. CDR3 length: 15 residues. Germline lookup yields CDR1 MNHNS and CDR2 SASEGT.

This clone turned up a few times. The rearrangement joins TRBV23-1 to TRBJ1-5, with 8 bases fitting TRBD1. TRBV23-1 is an ORF; its function is uncertain. The CDR3 sequence is 19 residues long. Trimming cost V 0 bases and J 1 base; bases outside gene matches: 11. CDR3: CASSQSIGQGGTSNQPQHF. CDR3 sequence (DNA): TGCGCCAGCAGTCAATCGATTGGACAGGGAGGGACAAGCAATCAGCCCCAGCATTTT.

This clone was seen only once. The CDR3 DNA follows: TGTGCCAGCAGCTTCGGACAGATGAACACTGAAGCTTTCTTT. Amino acids: CASSFGQMNTEAFF. The chain recombines TRBV7-9 with TRBJ1-1; perhaps TRBD1 as D (6 bases). This CDR3 has 14 residues. Germline V gene sequence: CDR1 SEHNR, CDR2 FQNEAQ (reference sequence). Trimming pared 3 bases from V and 0 bases from J, leaving 8 bases between.

The chain employs TRBV28 and TRBJ2-7, with TRBD2 matching over 12 bases. CDR1 is MDHEN and CDR2 is SYDVKM in the germline V gene. The CDR3 is 18 residues long. J gave up 4 bases and V 1 base, and 11 bases lay outside the gene matches. The CDR3 reads CASSLSPTWTSGMYEQYF. The CDR3, as DNA: TGTGCCAGCAGTTTATCGCCAACGTGGACTAGCGGGATGTACGAGCAGTACTTC.

CDR3 sequence (DNA): TGTGCCAGCAGCTTATCCCGCGTAGATACGCAGTATTTT. Translated, it gives CASSLSRVDTQYF. V and J are TRBV7-2 and TRBJ2-3; D gene ambiguous. V dropped 2 bases and J dropped 5 bases, with 8 bases sitting between them. Germline loops: CDR1 SGHTA, CDR2 FQGNSA. The CDR3 extends over 13 amino acids.

This sequence joins TRBV29-1 and TRBJ2-7; D unclear. Deletions cut 3 bases from V and 5 bases from J, with 11 bases between. The CDR3 extends over 12 amino acids. CDR1 SQVTM and CDR2 ANQGSEA come from the germline V gene. The CDR3 sequence is CSVDKGRNEQYF. The CDR3 bases are TGCAGCGTTGATAAGGGCCGCAACGAGCAGTACTTC.

This chain joins TRBV9 and TRBJ2-7; TRBD2 aligns across 7 bases. The CDR3 spans 16 residues. Germline V gene lookup returns CDR1 SGDLS and CDR2 YYNGEE. Germline trimming cut 0 bases from V and 0 bases from J; bases unmatched to any gene: 6. Here the CDR3 reads CASSVGDGRSSYEQYF. Written as DNA, the CDR3 is TGTGCCAGCAGCGTAGGAGACGGGAGGAGCTCCTACGAGCAGTACTTC.

This clone was counted once. The CDR3 sequence is CASSGDRKGYGYTF. CDR3 nucleotide sequence: TGTGCCAGCAGCGGGGACAGGAAGGGCTATGGCTACACCTTC. The V call is TRBV11-1, the J call TRBJ1-2; 8 positions match TRBD1. The length of the CDR3 is 14 residues. CDR1 and CDR2 from the germline V gene are SGHAT and FQDESV (reference sequence). Unmatched junction bases numbered 6, after V lost 5 bases and J lost 4 bases.

This chain uses TRBV7-2 with TRBJ2-1; TRBD1 might be the D (5 bases). The CDR3 extends over 15 amino acids. The V end was cut by 2 bases, the J end by 1 base, with 9 bases between. From germline, CDR1 is SGHTA and CDR2 FQGNSA. DNA for the CDR3: TGTGCCAGCAGCTTAACAGGAAATTCCTACAATGAGCAGTTCTTC. Its protein product is CASSLTGNSYNEQFF.

The gene calls are TRBV28 and TRBJ2-7; 9 nucleotides line up with TRBD1. The germline V gene encodes CDR1 MDHEN and CDR2 SYDVKM. The V gene end was trimmed by 8 bases and the J gene end by 0 bases; junction bases not matched to a gene: 14. The CDR3 runs to 17 residues. The CDR3 DNA is TGTGCCAGCGTACCAACCGCCGGGACAGGGAGCTCCTACGAGCAGTACTTC. Translation gives CASVPTAGTGSSYEQYF.

This clone was recorded once. This chain connects TRBV2 to TRBJ1-4; 8 bases are shared with TRBD1. Trimming took 6 bases from V and 2 from J; bases not matched to a gene: 5. Germline values: CDR1 SNHLY, CDR2 FYNNEI. The CDR3 totals 15 residues. The CDR3 region is CASRDRELTNEKLFF. As DNA, the CDR3 is TGTGCCAGCAGGGACAGGGAACTGACTAATGAAAAACTGTTTTTT.

The rearrangement links TRBV2 to TRBJ2-3; TRBD2 matches at 12 bases. The CDR3 runs to 19 residues. Trimming removed 8 bases from V and 1 base from J; junction bases left unmatched: 16. Germline V gene data show CDR1 as SNHLY and CDR2 as FYNNEI. This CDR3 reads CASLQGLAGGRSRTDTQYF. CDR3 in DNA: TGTGCCAGCCTGCAAGGGCTAGCGGGAGGGCGGAGTCGCACAGATACGCAGTATTTT.

The chain carries TRBV10-3 and TRBJ2-7, with no clear D. V lost 0 bases, J lost 0 bases, and 9 bases lay in between. This CDR3 region has 15 residues. Germline lookup yields CDR1 ENHRY and CDR2 SYGVKD. The CDR3 DNA follows: TGTGCCATCAGTGAGTCGGGGTCTAGCTCCTACGAGCAGTACTTC. Protein: CAISESGSSSYEQYF.

For the CDR3, the DNA is TGTGCCAGCAGCGTACAGGGAGGGCGCGAGCAGTACTTC. As protein: CASSVQGGREQYF. This chain joins TRBV27 and TRBJ2-7, with a possible D match to TRBD2 (7 bases). With 6 bases removed from V and 6 bases from J, the gap between germline ends came to 15 bases. This CDR3 is built from 13 residues. Per germline, CDR1 MNHEY and CDR2 SMNVEV (reference sequence).

The rearrangement links TRBV9 to TRBJ1-5; possibly TRBD1 for D (5 bases). From germline, CDR1 is SGDLS and CDR2 YYNGEE. The V end was cut by 7 bases, the J end by 2 bases, with 10 bases between. The CDR3 sequence is 13 residues long. The CDR3 protein is CASGRDRNQPQHF. The CDR3 DNA reads as TGTGCCAGCGGCAGGGACCGCAATCAGCCCCAGCATTTT.

The rearrangement links TRBV28 to TRBJ2-3; 13 bases fit TRBD2. The CDR3 is made up of 15 amino acids. V lost 6 bases to trimming and J lost 4 bases; unmatched junction nucleotides: 4. The germline CDR1 and CDR2 sequences are MDHEN and SYDVKM. The CDR3 DNA reads as TGTGCCAGCAGACTAGCGGGAGGGTTCCCAGATACGCAGTATTTT. Translation: CASRLAGGFPDTQYF. Complete variable domain (other parts from reference TRBV28 and TRBJ2-3): DVKVTQSSRYLVKRTGEKVFLECVQDMDHENMFWYRQDPGLGLRLIYFSYDVKMKEKGDIPEGYSVSREKKERFSLILESASTNQTSMYLCASRLAGGFPDTQYFGPGTRLTVL.

This chain uses TRBV5-1 with TRBJ2-7; no reliable D call. V lost 0 bases and J 0 bases, leaving 7 bases between the germline ends. The CDR3 has 14 amino acids. Per germline, CDR1 SGHRS and CDR2 YFSETQ. The CDR3 DNA follows: TGCGCCAGCAGCTTGGAAGACTCCTCCTACGAGCAGTACTTC. It encodes CASSLEDSSYEQYF.